A selection of T cell receptor beta chains follows, all from one sample in a study of blood T cells in healthy people across ages. Via MiXCR, TCRdb re-called the 5' RACE reads, giving one row per CDR3 protein. The sample contains around 970,000 distinct CDR3 sequences, just over 50% of which appear only once. Sequencing used blood. The receptors originated from a woman aged 55-70 years in good health. CDR3s include the opening cysteine and the closing phenylalanine or tryptophan. A D gene is named only where the DNA matches it firmly. The size of a clone is reported for some rows only, either as once, few or many, or as a class for expanded clones.

J,D,size,V,DNA,CDR3
TRBJ2-5,.,.,TRBV12-3/TRBV12-4,TGTGCCAGCAGTCCCTATGCGAGGGAGCAGTACTTC,CASSPYAREQYF
TRBJ2-3,.,few,TRBV20-1,TGCAGTGCTCGGCCGGGACACCTTAGCACAGATACGCAGTATTTT,CSARPGHLSTDTQYF
TRBJ2-5,.,.,TRBV4-3,TGCGCCAGCAGCCAAGATTCGTTAGGAAGGGGTTGGGAGACCCAGTACTTC,CASSQDSLGRGWETQYF
TRBJ2-5,.,many,TRBV29-1,TGCAGCATTCCAGGGAGAGGTGTATTAGAGACCCAGTACTTC,CSIPGRGVLETQYF
TRBJ2-2,TRBD1,few,TRBV29-1,TGCAGCGCCAGGACAGGGTGGGGCGGGGAGCTGTTTTTT,CSARTGWGGELFF
TRBJ2-6,.,.,TRBV7-6,TGTGCCAGCAGCCCCTGGGAGCTCTCTGGGGCCAACGTCCTGACTTTC,CASSPWELSGANVLTF
TRBJ2-3,.,.,TRBV28,TGTGCCAGCGGGCCTCTAAGGACGCAGTATTTT,CASGPLRTQYF
TRBJ2-5,.,many,TRBV12-3/TRBV12-4,TGTGCCAGCAGCCGGGACACCCAAGAGACCCAGTACTTC,CASSRDTQETQYF
TRBJ2-1,TRBD2,.,TRBV6-2/TRBV6-3,TGTGCCAGCAGTGATACTCGGCGGGGGGCATACAATGAGCAGTTCTTC,CASSDTRRGAYNEQFF
TRBJ1-4,TRBD1,few,TRBV28,TGTGCCAGCAGTCAGACCGGGACAGCTAATGAAAAACTGTTTTTT,CASSQTGTANEKLFF
TRBJ1-2,.,.,TRBV5-6,TGTGCCAGCAGCTTGTATGGACAGATCTATGGCTACACCTTC,CASSLYGQIYGYTF
TRBJ1-6,.,.,TRBV27,TGTGCCAGCAAAGTATTCCCAGGGGAAAATAATTCACCCCTCCACTTT,CASKVFPGENNSPLHF
TRBJ2-5,TRBD2,few,TRBV27,TGTGCCACTCGGACTAGCGGGTACCAAGAGACCCAGTACTTC,CATRTSGYQETQYF
TRBJ2-1,TRBD1,.,TRBV18,TGTGCCAGCTCACCTTTGGACAGGGAAAAGCAGTTCTTC,CASSPLDREKQFF
TRBJ2-7,.,.,TRBV12-3/TRBV12-4,TGTGCCAGCAGTCCAAACCCTCGCCACGAGCAGTACTTC,CASSPNPRHEQYF
TRBJ1-5,.,.,TRBV7-2,TGTGCCAGCAGCAAAGGCTCGGCTGGACAGTCAGCCCAGCATTTT,CASSKGSAGQSAQHF
TRBJ2-7,TRBD1,few,TRBV4-1,TGCGCCAGCAGCCAGCCCGCGGACAGGGTTGTCCACGAGCAGTACTTC,CASSQPADRVVHEQYF
TRBJ2-3,TRBD2,few,TRBV13,TGTGCCAGCAGCTTTAGCGGGAGAGGAGTTTGGACAGATACGCAGTATTTT,CASSFSGRGVWTDTQYF
TRBJ2-7,.,.,TRBV7-2,TGTGCCAGCAGCTTAACCCCAGGCGAGGGCTACGAGCAGTACTTC,CASSLTPGEGYEQYF
TRBJ2-3,.,.,TRBV7-2,TGTGCCAGCAGCTTTTTACCGAGCACAGATACGCAGTATTTT,CASSFLPSTDTQYF
TRBJ2-5,.,.,TRBV7-9,TGTGCCAGCAGCTTTTACACCTACAAGGACGGGACCCAGTACTTC,CASSFYTYKDGTQYF
TRBJ2-5,.,few,TRBV9,TGTGCCAGCAGCGAGACCGGGACTCTATTCGGGGAGGAGACCCAGTACTTC,CASSETGTLFGEETQYF
TRBJ2-7,.,.,TRBV2,TGTGCCAGCAGTGTTACGCGCCAGACCTACGAGCAGTACTTC,CASSVTRQTYEQYF
TRBJ2-1,TRBD2,.,TRBV5-1,TGCGCCAGCAGCTTGACTAGCGGGAGTCAAAATGAGCAGTTCTTC,CASSLTSGSQNEQFF
TRBJ2-5,.,.,TRBV4-1,TGCGCCAGCAGCCATGCAGGGGCGACCCAGTACTTC,CASSHAGATQYF
TRBJ2-3,TRBD1,few,TRBV2,TGTGCCAGCAGTGAACACAGGGGGCGTTCAGATACGCAGTATTTT,CASSEHRGRSDTQYF
TRBJ2-1,TRBD2,.,TRBV7-7,TGTGCCAGCAGCCGCTCGAGTAGCGGGCGTTACAATGAGCAGTTCTTC,CASSRSSSGRYNEQFF
TRBJ1-1,.,.,TRBV13,TGTGCCAGCAGCGGGGGTAGCGCTGAAGCTTTCTTT,CASSGGSAEAFF
TRBJ2-1,TRBD2,.,TRBV5-1,TGCGCCAGCAGCTTGGCCATAACGGCGCCTAGCGGGAATGAGCAGTTCTTC,CASSLAITAPSGNEQFF
TRBJ1-1,TRBD1,.,TRBV27,TGTGTCAGCACCTTGACAGGGGGAGACAACACTGAAGCTTTCTTT,CVSTLTGGDNTEAFF
TRBJ1-5,.,.,TRBV30,TGTGCCTGGAGCCTGGACAGTCAGCCCCAGCATTTT,CAWSLDSQPQHF
TRBJ2-1,.,.,TRBV20-1,TGCAGTCCTGGCGGGAAAATCGGTAATGAGCAGTTCTTC,CSPGGKIGNEQFF
TRBJ1-2,.,few,TRBV2,TGTGCCAGCCGGTTAGTGGGCCGCTATGGCTACACCTTC,CASRLVGRYGYTF
TRBJ1-1,.,once,TRBV25-1,TGTGCCAGCAGGGGGGCAAGGAACACTGAAGCTTTCTTT,CASRGARNTEAFF
TRBJ1-6,.,.,TRBV5-1,TGCGCCAGACGCCGGGACCTATGCCGCGCCCTCCACTTT,CARRRDLCRALHF
TRBJ2-4,.,.,TRBV7-2,TGTGCCAGCAGCTCAATCCCAGGGGCTGCGAACATTCAGTACTTC,CASSSIPGAANIQYF
TRBJ1-1,TRBD1,few,TRBV27,TGTGCCAGCAGTCCGAAATCCCACAGGGGGTCAGCTTTCTTT,CASSPKSHRGSAFF
TRBJ2-7,TRBD1,.,TRBV27,TGTGCCAGCGGAACCTTAATGGACAGGAAAGACGAGCAGTACTTC,CASGTLMDRKDEQYF
TRBJ1-5,.,many,TRBV29-1,TGCAGCGTTGCGGTGGCCAACCCCAATCAGCCCCAGCATTTT,CSVAVANPNQPQHF
TRBJ2-7,TRBD2,.,TRBV6-6,TGTGCCAGCAGTTACAGCACTAGCGGCGACCTCTACGAGCAGTACTTC,CASSYSTSGDLYEQYF
TRBJ1-1,.,.,TRBV7-2,TGTGCCAGCAGCGTAGCTTTCGGTAACACTGAAGCTTTCTTT,CASSVAFGNTEAFF
TRBJ2-1,TRBD1,.,TRBV7-9,TGTGCCAGCAGCCCTATCGGACAGGGGACTCAGTTCTTC,CASSPIGQGTQFF
TRBJ1-2,.,.,TRBV12-3/TRBV12-4,TGTGCCAGCAGTTTATTTTTGGGGGCTAACTATGGCTACACCTTC,CASSLFLGANYGYTF
TRBJ1-5,.,.,TRBV6-1,TGTGCCAGCAGTCCCCTATTGATTAGCAATCAGCCCCAGCATTTT,CASSPLLISNQPQHF
TRBJ2-7,TRBD2,.,TRBV29-1,TGCAGCGTCAAGCGGGAGGCAACACACGAGCAGTACTTC,CSVKREATHEQYF
TRBJ1-4,TRBD1,few,TRBV29-1,TGCAGCGTTGTCGTAAGGGACAGGGTTGTTAGCAATGAAAAACTGTTTTTT,CSVVVRDRVVSNEKLFF
TRBJ2-3,TRBD1,once,TRBV6-6,TGTGCCACCAATCACAGGGGTACAAGCACAGATACGCAGTATTTT,CATNHRGTSTDTQYF
TRBJ2-1,TRBD1,.,TRBV29-1,TGCAGCGTTGAAGGGACAGGGGGGATCAGCTCCTACAATGAGCAGTTCTTC,CSVEGTGGISSYNEQFF
TRBJ1-1,TRBD1,.,TRBV12-3/TRBV12-4,TGTGCCAGCTCACCGACAGGGAGGAACACTGAAGCTTTCTTT,CASSPTGRNTEAFF
TRBJ2-5,TRBD2,.,TRBV28,TGTGCCAGCAGTTTTGCGACTAGCGGGAGGCAATCCCAGTACTTC,CASSFATSGRQSQYF
TRBJ2-7,.,.,TRBV4-3,TGCGCCAGCAGCCAAGGTTGGGCTAACAGGCGGTTTTCCTACGAGCAGTACTTC,CASSQGWANRRFSYEQYF
TRBJ1-5,.,.,TRBV6-1,TGTGCCAGCAGTATGATCAGGGGCGGGACAAATCAGCCCCAGCATTTT,CASSMIRGGTNQPQHF
TRBJ2-4,.,.,TRBV5-1,TGCGCCAGCAGCAAGACAGGAGGCGAAGCCAAAAACATTCAGTACTTC,CASSKTGGEAKNIQYF
TRBJ2-3,TRBD2,few,TRBV24-1,TGTGCCACCAGTGATTCAGTTTTGGGGAGACTAGCCTTAACAGATACGCAGTATTTT,CATSDSVLGRLALTDTQYF
TRBJ2-5,TRBD1,.,TRBV7-2,TGTGCCAGCAGCTCCGGGACAGGGGGTTGGGAGACCCAGTACTTC,CASSSGTGGWETQYF